This paragraph covers one TCR beta chain sequence. What it binds is not known. The germline V and J ends were trimmed by 6 bases and 1 base, with 15 bases remaining between them. This CDR3 has 15 amino acids. The germline CDR1 and CDR2 sequences are MNHEY and SVGAGI. RNA was extracted and reverse transcribed into cDNA as the sequencing template. This table comes from immunoSEQ multiplex PCR, and its TCRdb copy is limited to in-frame clones, with some not included. This table has roughly 140,000 clones, approximately 65% appearing once. The data stem from a study of CD8+ T cells in alopecia areata. Study-level findings and limits: Lesional scalp, especially alopecia totalis/universalis, showed higher clonality than normal scalp. Besides other cells, scalp samples also yield sequences of resident alphabeta T cells from normal skin.

T lymphocytes (CD4+ and CD8+) were sorted from PBMCs. V and J are TRBV6-5 and TRBJ2-5; possible D gene TRBD2, 6 bases. This clonotype originated in a human donor in good health. Sequencing input: CD8+ T cells sorted from blood. CDR3 amino acids: CASSLSIAVQETQYF. The CDR3 DNA reads TGTGCCAGCAGCCTTTCAATAGCGGTCCAAGAGACCCAGTACTTC.